Presented here are 21 T cell receptor beta chains from one specimen sequenced in a study of human T cells and chemical hapten exposure. TCRdb redid the calling of the RACE reads with MiXCR, one entry per CDR3 protein. The top ten hold approximately 3% of the sample, which has approximately 100,000 distinct CDR3 sequences, 9.2% seen once. This sample's time point: patch test 2, 6 weeks after DPC sensitization. Stated treatment: therapeutic diphenylcyclopropenone sensitization with weekly scalp DPC. The sample in question was whole blood, obtained in connection with sensitization to the hapten diphenylcyclopropenone (DPC). The receptors here all came from a woman in her thirties or forties with alopecia areata. Some clones in this sample may be carry-over from other donors' samples.

This clonotype was counted a few times. The chain carries TRBV5-4 and TRBJ2-5, with D possibly matching TRBD1 (6 bases). Germline-derived CDR1 and CDR2 are SGHNT and YYREEE (reference sequence). Trimming stripped 4 bases from V and 2 bases from J, with 12 bases between. CDR3 length: 14 residues. DNA of the CDR3: TGTGCCAGCAGCCCCCGACAGGCTCAAGAGACCCAGTACTTC. Translated, it gives CASSPRQAQETQYF.

This clonotype was found many times. The rearrangement links TRBV13 to TRBJ1-1; D possibly corresponds to TRBD1 (5 bases). Trimming cost V 6 bases and J 5 bases, with 7 bases left between them. Germline V gives CDR1 PRHDT, CDR2 FYEKMQ (reference sequence). The CDR3 consists of 11 residues. The CDR3 here is CASRRQTEAFF. The CDR3 DNA sequence: TGTGCCAGCAGACGACAGACTGAAGCTTTCTTT.

This clonotype was seen repeatedly, ten times or more. The chain has TRBV7-2 and TRBJ2-7, with TRBD2 matching over 8 bases. Germline loops: CDR1 SGHTA, CDR2 FQGNSA. CDR3 length equals 14 residues. The ends lost 5 bases at V and 7 bases at J; junction bases unmatched: 10. The CDR3 reads CASSEMRLATEQYF. CDR3 in DNA: TGTGCCAGCAGCGAGATGCGACTAGCGACGGAGCAGTACTTC.

This clonotype was recorded many times. Written as DNA, the CDR3 is TGTGCCAGCAGTTACTCCCAGGGAGGGCAGGAGCAGTACTTC. Its translation: CASSYSQGGQEQYF. This chain joins TRBV6-2 or TRBV6-3 and TRBJ2-7; 7 bases match TRBD2. The CDR3 is made up of 14 amino acids. V dropped 0 bases and J dropped 7; count of bases not matched to a gene: 6. Germline loops: CDR1 MNHEY, CDR2 SVGEGT.

V and J are TRBV29-1 and TRBJ1-5; 12 bases map to TRBD1. The germline V gene encodes CDR1 SQVTM and CDR2 ANQGSEA. V lost 6 bases, J lost 6 bases, and 6 bases stayed unmatched. This CDR3 comprises 14 residues. CDR3 protein: CSVAGTGGGQPQHF. The CDR3 DNA follows: TGCAGCGTGGCCGGGACAGGGGGCGGTCAGCCCCAGCATTTT.

This clonotype was seen ten or more times. The chain has TRBV10-1 and TRBJ2-3; D is unclear. Germline V CDR1 and CDR2: WNHNN, SYGVQD (reference sequence). Trimming took 4 bases from V and 1 from J, leaving 6 bases between them. This CDR3 region has 13 residues. This chain's CDR3 is CASSAGGTDTQYF. CDR3 DNA: TGCGCCAGCAGTGCAGGTGGCACAGATACGCAGTATTTT.

This chain links TRBV5-8 with TRBJ1-4; TRBD1 agrees at 8 bases. CDR1 SGHTS and CDR2 YDEGEE come from the germline V gene. This CDR3 spans 14 amino acids. Trimming at V came to 3 bases and at J to 7 bases, leaving 5 bases not matched to a gene. In DNA, the CDR3 is TGTGCCAGCAGCTACGGACAGGGAGGTGAAAAACTGTTTTTT. Its translation: CASSYGQGGEKLFF.

This clonotype was picked up many times. CDR3 protein: CASSPYSPGFGTEAFF. The CDR3 region has the DNA TGTGCCAGCAGCCCCTACTCCCCGGGGTTTGGCACTGAAGCTTTCTTT. The V and J genes are TRBV7-9 and TRBJ1-1; D gene unclear. The CDR3 spans 16 residues. CDR1 and CDR2 from the germline V gene are SEHNR and FQNEAQ (reference sequence). Trimming took 5 bases from V and 4 from J, leaving 20 bases between them. Filled out from reference TRBV7-9 and TRBJ1-1, the complete variable domain reads DTGVSQNPRHKITKRGQNVTFRCDPISEHNRLYWYRQTLGQGPEFLTYFQNEAQLEKSRLLSDRFSAERPKGSFSTLEIQRTEQGDSAMYLCASSPYSPGFGTEAFFGQGTRLTVV.

This clonotype appeared a few times. The chain combines TRBV3-1 with TRBJ2-3; 9 nucleotides align to TRBD2. Germline-derived CDR1 and CDR2 are LGHDT and YNNKEL (reference sequence). CDR3 length: 15 amino acids. J lost 6 bases, V lost 2 bases, and 6 bases had no gene match. The CDR3 protein is CASSQFSGGRDTQYF. CDR3 coding DNA: TGTGCCAGCAGCCAATTCAGCGGGGGGAGGGATACGCAGTATTTT.

The chain couples TRBV6-5 to TRBJ1-6; D is uncertain. V was clipped by 2 bases and J by 8 bases, with 10 bases between them. The CDR3 spans 14 residues. Germline assignment: CDR1 MNHEY and CDR2 SVGAGI. In nucleotides, the CDR3 is TGTGCCAGCAGTTACCAACAGATGGATTCACCCCTCCACTTT. Translated, it gives CASSYQQMDSPLHF.

This clonotype was picked up a small number of times. J is TRBJ2-7 and V is TRBV6-2 or TRBV6-3, with TRBD1 matching over 7 bases. The V and J ends lost 2 bases and 3 bases, in that order; junction bases with no gene match: 10. Looked up from germline, CDR1 is MNHEY and CDR2 is SVGEGT. The CDR3 totals 16 residues. CDR3 sequence reads: CASSYPRQGGGYEQYF. The CDR3 coding sequence is TGTGCCAGCAGTTACCCCCGACAGGGTGGAGGCTACGAGCAGTACTTC.

Of note for this clonotype: A single base separates this from a much larger clone, so it may be a read error. This chain links TRBV6-5 with TRBJ1-1; D uncertain. Per germline, CDR1 MNHEY and CDR2 SVGAGI. The V gene lost 8 bases and the J gene lost 4 bases, with 20 bases spanning the gap. There are 15 residues in the CDR3. The CDR3 nucleotides are TGTGCCAGCCGGCGCGAGGGCTGGGGTGTCACTGAAGCTTTCTTT. Its protein is CASRREGWGVTEAFF.

The gene calls are TRBV29-1 and TRBJ1-1; D gene ambiguous. Germline values: CDR1 SQVTM, CDR2 ANQGSEA. Trimming took 7 bases from V and 3 from J, leaving 12 bases between them. The CDR3 is 12 residues long. The CDR3 DNA follows: TGCAGCGGGAGGGCAGCAGACACTGAAGCTTTCTTT. It translates to CSGRAADTEAFF.

This clonotype has a count of ten or more. The rearrangement uses TRBV12-3 or TRBV12-4 and TRBJ1-1; no clear D. The CDR3 extends over 13 amino acids. V lost 3 bases and J 8 bases, leaving 13 bases between the germline ends. The CDR3 here is CASSFQLGIEAFF. CDR3 in DNA: TGTGCCAGCAGTTTCCAGTTGGGGATAGAAGCTTTCTTT.

V usage is TRBV3-1 and J usage is TRBJ2-1; D is possibly TRBD2 (6 bases). V was pared by 5 bases and J by 12 bases, with 23 bases between. This CDR3 has 15 amino acids. CDR1 and CDR2 from the germline V gene are LGHDT and YNNKEL (reference sequence). CDR3 region: CASSGGGNIPGRQFF. The CDR3 region has the DNA TGTGCCAGCAGCGGCGGAGGGAATATTCCTGGACGGCAGTTCTTC.

This clonotype was recorded many times. The chain carries TRBV4-1 and TRBJ2-4, with D hard to call. Trimming removed 0 bases at V and 0 bases at J, with 6 bases between. The CDR3 is 15 amino acids. Germline V gene lookup returns CDR1 MGHRA and CDR2 YSYEKL. This CDR3 reads CASSQEQRAKNIQYF. CDR3 nucleotides: TGCGCCAGCAGCCAAGAACAGCGAGCCAAAAACATTCAGTACTTC.

This clonotype was counted ten times or more. The chain links TRBV5-1 to TRBJ2-1; D is ambiguous. CDR3 length: 13 amino acids. Trimming shortened V by 1 base and J by 6 bases, and 8 bases separated the two germline ends. CDR1 is SGHRS, CDR2 YFSETQ, per germline. The CDR3 protein is CASSLRALNEQFF. CDR3 DNA sequence: TGCGCCAGCAGCTTGAGGGCTCTCAATGAGCAGTTCTTC.

This clonotype was seen ten or more times. The CDR3 DNA sequence: TGTGCCAGCAGTTACAGGACAGGGGGCCCAGATACGCAGTATTTT. It specifies CASSYRTGGPDTQYF. The chain employs TRBV6-5 and TRBJ2-3; 11 bases fit TRBD1. V lost 2 bases to trimming and J lost 4 bases; unmatched junction nucleotides: 2. Looked up from germline, CDR1 is MNHEY and CDR2 is SVGAGI. This CDR3 is 15 amino acids long.

V is TRBV15 and J is TRBJ1-5; D perhaps matches TRBD1 (5 bases). The length of the CDR3 is 15 residues. V shed 0 bases and J shed 5 bases, with 11 bases lying between them. Germline loops: CDR1 LNHNV, CDR2 YYDKDF (reference sequence). CDR3 coding DNA: TGTGCCACCAGCAGAGACAGGGAAGGCCATCAGCCCCAGCATTTT. This codes for CATSRDREGHQPQHF.

The table lists this clonotype with many counts. The genes are TRBV20-1 and TRBJ2-7, with D tentatively TRBD2 (5 bases). The germline V and J ends were trimmed by 5 bases and 2 bases, with 19 bases remaining between them. Germline assignment: CDR1 DFQATT and CDR2 SNEGSKA (reference sequence). CDR3 length: 15 residues. In DNA form, the CDR3 reads TGCAGTGCTGAACCCATCGGGGTTACCACCTACGAGCAGTACTTC. Residues: CSAEPIGVTTYEQYF.

The chain employs TRBV7-2 and TRBJ2-5; 8 bases are shared with TRBD2. Per the germline V gene, CDR1 is SGHTA and CDR2 is FQGNSA. V gave up 10 bases and J gave up 0 bases; unmatched junction bases: 4. The CDR3 totals 13 residues. DNA for the CDR3: TGTGCCATCGGGAGGGACAACCAAGAGACCCAGTACTTC. It encodes CAIGRDNQETQYF.